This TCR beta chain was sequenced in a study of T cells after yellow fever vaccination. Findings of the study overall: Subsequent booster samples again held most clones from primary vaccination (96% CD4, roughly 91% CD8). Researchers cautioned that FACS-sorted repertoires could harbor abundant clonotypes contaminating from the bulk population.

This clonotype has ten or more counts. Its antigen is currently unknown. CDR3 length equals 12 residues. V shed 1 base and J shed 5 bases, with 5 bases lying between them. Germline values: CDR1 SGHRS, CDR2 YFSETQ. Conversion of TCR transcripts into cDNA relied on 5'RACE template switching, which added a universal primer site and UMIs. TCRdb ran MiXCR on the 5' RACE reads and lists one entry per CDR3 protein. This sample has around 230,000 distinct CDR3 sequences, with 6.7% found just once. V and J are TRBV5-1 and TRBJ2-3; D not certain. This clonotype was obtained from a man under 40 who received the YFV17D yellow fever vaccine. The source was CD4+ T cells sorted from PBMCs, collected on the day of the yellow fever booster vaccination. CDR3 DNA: TGCGCCAGCAGCTTGTTTCGAGATACGCAGTATTTT. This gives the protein CASSLFRDTQYF. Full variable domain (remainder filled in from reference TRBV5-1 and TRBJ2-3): KAGVTQTPRYLIKTRGQQVTLSCSPISGHRSVSWYQQTPGQGLQFLFEYFSETQRNKGNFPGRFSGRQFSNSRSEMNVSTLELGDSALYLCASSLFRDTQYFGPGTRLTVL.